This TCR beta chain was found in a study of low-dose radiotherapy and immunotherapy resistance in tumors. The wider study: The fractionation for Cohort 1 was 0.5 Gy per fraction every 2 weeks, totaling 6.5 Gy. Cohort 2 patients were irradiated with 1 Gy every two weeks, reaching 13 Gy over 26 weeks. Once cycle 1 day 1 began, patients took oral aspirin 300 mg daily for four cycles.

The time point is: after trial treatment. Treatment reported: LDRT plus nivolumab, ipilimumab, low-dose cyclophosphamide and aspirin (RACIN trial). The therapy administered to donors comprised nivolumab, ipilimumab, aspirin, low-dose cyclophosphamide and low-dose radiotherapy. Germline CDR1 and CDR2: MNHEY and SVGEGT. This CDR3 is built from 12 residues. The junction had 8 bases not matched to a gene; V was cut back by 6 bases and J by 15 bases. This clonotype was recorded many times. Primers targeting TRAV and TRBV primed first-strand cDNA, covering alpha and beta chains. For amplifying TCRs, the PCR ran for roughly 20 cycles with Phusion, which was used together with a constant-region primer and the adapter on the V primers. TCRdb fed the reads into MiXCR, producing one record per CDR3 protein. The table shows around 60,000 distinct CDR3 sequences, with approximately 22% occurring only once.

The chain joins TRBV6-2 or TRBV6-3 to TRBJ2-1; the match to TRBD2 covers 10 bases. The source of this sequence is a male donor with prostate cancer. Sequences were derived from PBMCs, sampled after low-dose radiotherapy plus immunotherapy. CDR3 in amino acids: CASSPGSGRRFF. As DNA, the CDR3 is TGTGCCAGCAGCCCCGGTAGCGGGAGGCGGTTCTTC.